Presented here are 15 T cell receptor beta chains from one specimen sequenced in a study of blood T cell repertoires in COVID-19. Clones were sequenced by immunoSEQ multiplex PCR, and TCRdb holds only the in-frame ones, with some missing. The sample records 7,000 to 9,000 clones, 84% being singletons. The sequenced sample consisted of peripheral blood. The receptors come from a human donor in a cohort sampled during active COVID-19.

V and J are TRBV29-1 and TRBJ2-1; D is ambiguous. Germline V CDR1 and CDR2: SQVTM, ANQGSEA. Trimming took off 4 bases at V and 3 bases at J, with 4 bases between the two ends. This CDR3 spans 11 amino acids. The CDR3 coding sequence is TGCAGCGTTGTCATCTACAATGAGCAGTTCTTC. It is translated as CSVVIYNEQFF.

This rearrangement joins TRBV5-4 to TRBJ2-5, with TRBD2 matching 8 bases. There are 15 residues in the CDR3. V lost 4 bases, J lost 2 bases, and 7 bases stayed unmatched. The germline CDR1 and CDR2 sequences are SGHNT and YYREEE (reference sequence). CDR3 coding DNA: TGTGCCAGCAGCCCCCGGGGGGGCGGTCAAGAGACCCAGTACTTC. Its protein product is CASSPRGGGQETQYF. The full variable domain, in which reference TRBV5-4 and TRBJ2-5 provide the parts outside the CDR3, is ETGVTQSPTHLIKTRGQQVTLRCSSQSGHNTVSWYQQALGQGPQFIFQYYREEENGRGNFPPRFSGLQFPNYSSELNVNALELDDSALYLCASSPRGGGQETQYFGPGTRLLVL.

The gene calls are TRBV28 and TRBJ2-3, with 11 bases lining up with TRBD2. The CDR3 is 16 amino acids. CDR1 and CDR2 from the germline V gene are MDHEN and SYDVKM. The trim removed 6 bases at V and 5 bases at J, leaving 10 bases unmatched. CDR3: CASRTSGANEGDTQYF. CDR3 DNA sequence: TGTGCCAGCAGGACTAGCGGGGCCAACGAGGGAGATACGCAGTATTTT.

This clone appeared a single time. This sample includes further DNA sequences coding for the same CDR3. The CDR3 reads CASRGGTEAFF. The DNA for the CDR3 is TGTGCCAGCAGGGGGGGCACTGAAGCTTTCTTT. The chain recombines TRBV3-1 (or the pseudogene TRBV3-2) with TRBJ1-1; D possibly corresponds to TRBD1 (5 bases). V lost 6 bases and J lost 4, with 6 bases in between. Germline V gene data show CDR1 as LGHDT and CDR2 as YNNKEL (reference sequence). This CDR3 has 11 residues.

The V and J genes are TRBV3-1 (or the pseudogene TRBV3-2) and TRBJ2-5, with 12 bases aligning to TRBD2. V was pared by 3 bases and J by 11 bases, with 7 bases of the junction left unmatched. The CDR3 extends over 14 amino acids. The germline gives CDR1 LGHDT, CDR2 YNNKEL (reference sequence). The CDR3 DNA reads TGTGCCAGCAGCCAGCGACTAGCGGGGGTAGAGCAGTACTTC. As protein: CASSQRLAGVEQYF.

The chain recombines TRBV5-6 with TRBJ2-1, with D hard to call. The CDR3 is 13 residues long. The V end was cut by 7 bases, the J end by 0 bases, with 8 bases between. Germline-derived CDR1 and CDR2 are SGHDT and YYEEEE. The CDR3 DNA sequence: TGTGCCAGCCATAGGAGCTCCTACAATGAGCAGTTCTTC. It is translated as CASHRSSYNEQFF.

The genes are TRBV7-6 and TRBJ2-3; D ambiguous. The CDR3 contains 12 residues. Germline assignment: CDR1 SGHVS and CDR2 FNYEAQ. Between the trimmed V and J ends, which lost 4 bases and 5 bases, there was a span of 7 bases. CDR3 residues: CASSSTGDTQYF. The CDR3, as DNA: TGTGCCAGCAGCTCTACGGGAGATACGCAGTATTTT.

The genes are TRBV2 and TRBJ2-2, with 11 bases lining up with TRBD2. Germline values: CDR1 SNHLY, CDR2 FYNNEI. V trimming: 7 bases; J trimming: 4 bases; junction bases outside the gene matches: 5. The CDR3 is made up of 15 amino acids. The CDR3 nucleotides read TGTGCCAGCAACTTCCTAGCGGGGGGCACCGGGGAGCTGTTTTTT. Protein product: CASNFLAGGTGELFF.

The chain recombines TRBV7-2 with TRBJ1-3; possible D gene TRBD1, 5 bases. This CDR3 has 13 residues. Germline V lookup: CDR1 SGHTA, CDR2 FQGNSA. Trimming pared 5 bases from V and 2 bases from J, leaving 7 bases between. CDR3 in amino acids: CASSPDTGNTIYF. DNA for the CDR3: TGTGCCAGCAGCCCGGACACTGGAAACACCATATATTTT. Filled out from reference TRBV7-2 and TRBJ1-3, the complete variable domain reads GAGVSQSPSNKVTEKGKDVELRCDPISGHTALYWYRQSLGQGLEFLIYFQGNSAPDKSGLPSDRFSAERTGGSVSTLTIQRTQQEDSAVYLCASSPDTGNTIYFGEGSWLTVV.

The chain links TRBV4-3 to TRBJ2-4; 7 bases align to TRBD2. CDR1 LGHNA and CDR2 YSLEER come from the germline V gene. The CDR3 length is 17 residues. The V and J ends lost 0 bases and 3 bases, in that order; junction bases with no gene match: 8. The CDR3 DNA reads TGCGCCAGCAGCCAAGATATTGGGAGGGCGGGCAAAAACATTCAGTACTTC. Translated, it gives CASSQDIGRAGKNIQYF.

The V call is TRBV14, the J call TRBJ2-7; 7 bases match TRBD1. The CDR3 is 15 amino acids. With V trimmed by 2 bases and J by 3 bases, 7 bases remained unmatched. The germline V gene encodes CDR1 SGHDN and CDR2 FVKESK. The CDR3 sequence is CASSQQLGTVYEQYF. The CDR3 DNA is TGTGCCAGCAGCCAACAGCTGGGGACAGTCTACGAGCAGTACTTC.

The V call is TRBV12-3 or TRBV12-4, the J call TRBJ1-1; perhaps TRBD1 as D (5 bases). This CDR3 has 11 amino acids. V was trimmed by 3 bases and J by 11 bases, leaving 10 bases between them. The CDR3 bases are TGTGCCAGCAGTTTTCGGGGGATGGCTTTCTTT. Protein: CASSFRGMAFF.

This chain joins TRBV3-1 (or the pseudogene TRBV3-2) and TRBJ2-4; a possible D gene is TRBD1 (6 bases). CDR1 and CDR2 from the germline V gene are LGHDT and YNNKEL (reference sequence). This CDR3 contains 13 residues. V lost 4 bases, J lost 7 bases, and 11 bases lay in between. The CDR3 nucleotides read TGTGCCAGCAGCCCACAGGGTCAGAACATTCAGTACTTC. Its translation is CASSPQGQNIQYF.

The chain combines TRBV2 with TRBJ1-1; 7 nucleotides align to TRBD1. Germline lookup yields CDR1 SNHLY and CDR2 FYNNEI. The V segment lost 4 bases and the J segment 0 bases; nucleotides outside the gene matches: 5. The CDR3 sequence is 15 residues long. CDR3 nucleotides: TGTGCCAGCAGTGCAGGGGGGCCCATGAACACTGAAGCTTTCTTT. This translates into CASSAGGPMNTEAFF.

The chain carries TRBV7-3 and TRBJ2-1, with TRBD2 matching 13 bases. This CDR3 has 16 residues. The V and J ends lost 5 bases and 7 bases, in that order; junction bases with no gene match: 8. Germline V gene lookup returns CDR1 SGHTA and CDR2 FQGTGA. The DNA for the CDR3 is TGTGCCAGCAGCGTAGAAACTAGCGGGAGGGGGAATGAGCAGTTCTTC. Its protein product is CASSVETSGRGNEQFF.